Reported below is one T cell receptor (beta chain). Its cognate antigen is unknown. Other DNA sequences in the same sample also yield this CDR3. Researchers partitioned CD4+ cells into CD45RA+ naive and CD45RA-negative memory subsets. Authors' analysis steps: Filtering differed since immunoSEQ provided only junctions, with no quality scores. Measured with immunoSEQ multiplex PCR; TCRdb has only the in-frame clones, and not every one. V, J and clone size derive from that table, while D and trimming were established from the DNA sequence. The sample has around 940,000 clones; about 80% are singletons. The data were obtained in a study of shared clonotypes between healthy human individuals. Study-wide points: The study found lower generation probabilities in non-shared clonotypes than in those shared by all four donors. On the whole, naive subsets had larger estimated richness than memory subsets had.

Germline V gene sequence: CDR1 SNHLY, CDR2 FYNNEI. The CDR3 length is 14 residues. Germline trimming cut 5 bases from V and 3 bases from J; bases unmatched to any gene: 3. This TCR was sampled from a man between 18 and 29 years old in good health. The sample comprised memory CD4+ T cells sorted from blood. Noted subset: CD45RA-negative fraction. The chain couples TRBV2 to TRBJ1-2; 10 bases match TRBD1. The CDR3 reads CASSRDRGDYGYTF. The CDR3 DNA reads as TGTGCCAGCAGTCGGGACAGGGGTGACTATGGCTACACCTTC.